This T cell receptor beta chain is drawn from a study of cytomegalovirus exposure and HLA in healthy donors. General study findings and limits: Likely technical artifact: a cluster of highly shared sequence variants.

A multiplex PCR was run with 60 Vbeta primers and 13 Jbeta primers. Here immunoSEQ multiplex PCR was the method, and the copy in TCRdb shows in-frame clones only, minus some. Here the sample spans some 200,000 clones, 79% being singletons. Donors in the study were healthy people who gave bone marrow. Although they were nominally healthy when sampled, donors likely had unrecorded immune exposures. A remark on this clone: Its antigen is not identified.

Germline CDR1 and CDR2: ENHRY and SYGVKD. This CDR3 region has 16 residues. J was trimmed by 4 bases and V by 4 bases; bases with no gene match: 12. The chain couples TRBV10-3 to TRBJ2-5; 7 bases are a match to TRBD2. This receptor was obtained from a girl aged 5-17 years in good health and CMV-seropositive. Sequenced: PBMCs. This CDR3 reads CAISGGSSSGAETQYF. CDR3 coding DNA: TGTGCCATCAGTGGGGGGAGCTCGAGCGGGGCAGAGACCCAGTACTTC.